A selection of T cell receptor beta chains follows, all from one sample in a study of control samples from healthy donors and cancer patients. Here immunoSEQ multiplex PCR was the method, and the copy in TCRdb shows in-frame clones only, minus some. Of some 140,000 clones detected, about nine tenths appear once; the ten largest clones hold approximately 8.6%. The sample comprised blood. The receptor source for this set is a young woman in good health. The CDR3 runs from the conserved cysteine through the conserved F or W. A D gene is named only where the DNA matches it firmly. Clone size is not always given. Where it is, it says once, few, many or a class for expanded clones.

TRBV7-8	NA	TRBJ2-7	NA	TGTGCCAGCAGCCCCCTCTGGGGAGGCGAGCAGTACTTC	CASSPLWGGEQYF
TRBV12-3/TRBV12-4	NA	TRBJ1-2	NA	TGTGCCAGCAGTGTCAGGGAGGATGGCTACACCTTC	CASSVREDGYTF
TRBV29-1	NA	TRBJ1-2	NA	TGCAGCGTTGGTCACAGGGACTATGGCTACACCTTC	CSVGHRDYGYTF
TRBV25-1	NA	TRBJ2-7	NA	TGTGCCAGCAGTGAAAAGGGGACCCGGACCTACGAGCAGTACTTC	CASSEKGTRTYEQYF
TRBV30	NA	TRBJ1-1	NA	TGTGCCTGGAGCGGAAAGGCAGAAGCTTTCTTT	CAWSGKAEAFF
TRBV10-2	once	TRBJ1-3	NA	TGCGCCAGCGGTTGGGACTCTGGAAACACCATATATTTT	CASGWDSGNTIYF
TRBV12-3/TRBV12-4	NA	TRBJ1-4	NA	TGTGCCAGCCTAAAAGGGGTTAATGAAAAACTGTTTTTT	CASLKGVNEKLFF
TRBV29-1	NA	TRBJ2-7	TRBD1	TGCAGCGTTGATGACAGGGACAGGAGCTCCTACGAGCAGTACTTC	CSVDDRDRSSYEQYF
TRBV6-5	NA	TRBJ2-1	NA	TGTGCCAGCAGTTTGAGGGGCAATGAGCAGTTCTTC	CASSLRGNEQFF
TRBV7-3	few	TRBJ1-3	NA	TGTGCCAGCAGCCCGGGGAGGGAGGGAAACACCATATATTTT	CASSPGREGNTIYF
TRBV10-1	NA	TRBJ1-1	NA	TGCGCCAGCAGTGGAGGGGACACTGAAGCTTTCTTT	CASSGGDTEAFF
TRBV7-3	once	TRBJ2-1	TRBD2	TGTGCCAGCAGCCTCACTACCGGGACTAGCGGGAGGTCCGCCGATGAGCAGTTCTTC	CASSLTTGTSGRSADEQFF
TRBV19	NA	TRBJ2-1	NA	TGTGCCAGTAGCCCTCTAGTGGCGGGGAATGGCAATGAGCAGTTCTTC	CASSPLVAGNGNEQFF
TRBV29-1	NA	TRBJ1-1	NA	TGCAGCGTTGCGGGGCCGGGGGGGACTGAAGCTTTCTTT	CSVAGPGGTEAFF
TRBV24-1	few	TRBJ2-1	NA	TGTGCCACCAGTGAGGCCAGCTACAATGAGCAGTTCTTC	CATSEASYNEQFF
TRBV7-2	NA	TRBJ2-3	TRBD2	TGTGCCAGCAGCTTAAATGGCGGGAGGAACACAGATACGCAGTATTTT	CASSLNGGRNTDTQYF
TRBV30	NA	TRBJ2-7	NA	TGTGCCTGGAGTGTATCAGGAGCGGATCCGCAGTACTTC	CAWSVSGADPQYF
TRBV1	NA	TRBJ2-3	NA	TGCACCGAAAAGGGAGGGAGCACAGATACGCAGTATTTT	CTEKGGSTDTQYF
TRBV2	NA	TRBJ1-5	NA	TGTGCCAGCATGGCCTACGTGGGGGGTCAGCCCCAGCATTTT	CASMAYVGGQPQHF
TRBV21-1	NA	TRBJ1-1	NA	TGTGCCAGCAGCAAATTTCATACAGGGATGAACACTGAAGCTTTCTTT	CASSKFHTGMNTEAFF
TRBV5-1	NA	TRBJ1-4	NA	TGCGCCAGCAGCTTGGCCAACACGGGTTTGGAAAAACTGTTTTTT	CASSLANTGLEKLFF
TRBV5-1	NA	TRBJ2-7	NA	TGCGCCAGCAGCCAAGCAGGGAGCTCCTACGAGCAGTACTTC	CASSQAGSSYEQYF
TRBV30	NA	TRBJ2-3	TRBD2	TGTGCCTGGAGTTCCGGGGGACTAGCCGCGCAGTATTTT	CAWSSGGLAAQYF
TRBV28	NA	TRBJ1-2	NA	TGTGCCAGCAGTAGGACAGCTTCCTATGGCTACACCTTC	CASSRTASYGYTF
TRBV5-6	NA	TRBJ1-5	NA	TGTGCCAGCAGAGGCGGCTCCCGGATCAATCAGCCCCAGCATTTT	CASRGGSRINQPQHF
TRBV10-3	once	TRBJ2-3	NA	TGTGCCATCAGTGAGGGCAGGGCGGCAGATACGCAGTATTTT	CAISEGRAADTQYF
TRBV24-1	few	TRBJ1-5	NA	TGTGCCACCTCTCCGGCAGGGAGCAATCAGCCCCAGCATTTT	CATSPAGSNQPQHF
TRBV15	NA	TRBJ2-7	NA	TGTGCCACCAGCAGAGATGTGGGCTACGAGCAGTACTTC	CATSRDVGYEQYF
TRBV6-5	NA	TRBJ2-7	TRBD2	TGTGCCAGCACCCCCGGGACTAGCGAACGGGGGCAGTACTTC	CASTPGTSERGQYF
TRBV5-4	NA	TRBJ2-1	TRBD2	TGTGCCAGCACCCCCCCTAGCGGGAGGCCCGATGAGCAGTTCTTC	CASTPPSGRPDEQFF
TRBV19	once	TRBJ1-2	NA	TGTGCCAGTACCCCCCCCACGGCAGGGGTCGGCTACACCTTC	CASTPPTAGVGYTF
TRBV5-1	NA	TRBJ1-4	TRBD1	TGCGCCAGCGGCACAACAGGGGGAGGTGAAAAACTGTTTTTT	CASGTTGGGEKLFF